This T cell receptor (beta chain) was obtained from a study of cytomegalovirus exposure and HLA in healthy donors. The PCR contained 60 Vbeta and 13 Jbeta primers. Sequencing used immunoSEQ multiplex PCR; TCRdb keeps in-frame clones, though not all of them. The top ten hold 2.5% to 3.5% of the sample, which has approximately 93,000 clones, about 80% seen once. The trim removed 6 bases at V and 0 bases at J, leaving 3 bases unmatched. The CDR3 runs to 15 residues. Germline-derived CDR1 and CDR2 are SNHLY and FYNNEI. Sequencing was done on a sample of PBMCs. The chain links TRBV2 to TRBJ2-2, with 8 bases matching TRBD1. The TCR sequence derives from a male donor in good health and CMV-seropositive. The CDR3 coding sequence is TGTGCCAGCAGGGAACAGGGGGCGAACACCGGGGAGCTGTTTTTT. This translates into CASREQGANTGELFF.